The rows below give T cell receptor beta chains drawn from one sample of a study of regulatory T cells in long-lasting Graves disease. TCRdb analysed the multiplex PCR reads with MiXCR anew, one entry per CDR3 protein. The table has around 420,000 distinct CDR3 sequences, 15% seen once. The sequenced sample was peripheral blood mononuclear cells (PBMCs), obtained at new diagnosis, from a patient treated with antithyroid drugs. These receptor sequences come from a female donor with Graves disease. Both conserved end residues are part of each CDR3. A D gene is named only where the DNA matches it firmly. Size is stated for part of the rows, as once, few or many counts, or as a class when the clone is expanded.

clone_size	d_call	j_call	v_call	cdr3_aa	cdr3_nt
-	-	TRBJ1-1	TRBV30	CAWSSGLTEAFF	TGTGCCTGGAGTTCAGGATTAACTGAAGCTTTCTTT
many	-	TRBJ2-5	TRBV19	CASSTLMRQETQYF	TGTGCCAGTAGTACCCTCATGCGGCAAGAGACCCAGTACTTC
many	TRBD1	TRBJ1-2	TRBV15	CATSRDRQGGGYTF	TGTGCCACCAGCAGAGATCGGCAGGGGGGTGGCTACACCTTC
many	-	TRBJ1-1	TRBV7-9	CASSLQGTITEAFF	TGTGCCAGCAGCTTACAGGGGACGATCACTGAAGCTTTCTTT
many	-	TRBJ2-1	TRBV20-1	CSAISGLVFF	TGCAGTGCCATCAGCGGCTTGGTGTTCTTC
many	TRBD2	TRBJ2-1	TRBV12-3/TRBV12-4	CASSSEGWGLAGTNNEQFF	TGTGCCAGCAGTTCAGAAGGGTGGGGTCTAGCGGGGACAAACAATGAGCAGTTCTTC
-	TRBD1	TRBJ1-1	TRBV5-1	CASSLEGGQGTAEAFF	TGCGCCAGCAGCTTGGAGGGGGGACAGGGGACTGCTGAAGCTTTCTTT
many	-	TRBJ2-1	TRBV4-1	CASSQEYNEQFF	TGCGCCAGCAGCCAGGAGTACAATGAGCAGTTCTTC
few	TRBD2	TRBJ2-1	TRBV9	CASSVNIAGVDEQFF	TGTGCCAGCAGCGTTAACATAGCGGGAGTAGATGAGCAGTTCTTC
-	-	TRBJ2-2	TRBV7-9	CASSSRGQLNTGELFF	TGTGCCAGCAGCTCGAGAGGACAGCTCAACACCGGGGAGCTGTTTTTT
many	TRBD1	TRBJ1-3	TRBV28	CASHLRGGFSGNTIYF	TGTGCCAGCCACCTGAGAGGGGGCTTTTCTGGAAACACCATATATTTT
many	-	TRBJ2-2	TRBV12-3/TRBV12-4	CASSLGVSGAPGELFF	TGTGCCAGCAGTTTAGGGGTGTCAGGGGCGCCCGGGGAGCTGTTTTTT
many	TRBD1	TRBJ1-6	TRBV29-1	CSVPADRGRSPLHF	TGCAGCGTACCCGCGGACAGGGGGAGGTCACCCCTCCACTTT
many	TRBD2	TRBJ2-2	TRBV28	CASRILTSGATGELFF	TGTGCCAGCAGAATTCTGACTAGCGGGGCCACCGGGGAGCTGTTTTTT
few	-	TRBJ1-1	TRBV18	CASSPPSGRSTEAFF	TGTGCCAGCTCACCACCGAGCGGACGGAGCACTGAAGCTTTCTTT
many	-	TRBJ2-3	TRBV7-2	CASSLGQGDTQYF	TGTGCCAGCAGCTTAGGGCAGGGGGATACGCAGTATTTT
-	-	TRBJ1-5	TRBV12-3/TRBV12-4	CASSPMGVDSNQPQHF	TGTGCCAGCAGCCCTATGGGAGTAGATAGCAATCAGCCCCAGCATTTT
many	TRBD1	TRBJ2-5	TRBV29-1	CSVEDIPGQGGETQYF	TGCAGCGTTGAAGATATTCCGGGACAGGGGGGAGAGACCCAGTACTTC
many	-	TRBJ1-5	TRBV11-2	CASSFGGYQPQHF	TGTGCCAGCAGCTTCGGGGGGTATCAGCCCCAGCATTTT
few	TRBD1	TRBJ2-7	TRBV19	CASQDRVTYEQYF	TGTGCCAGCCAGGACAGGGTAACCTACGAGCAGTACTTC
-	-	TRBJ2-5	TRBV7-9	CASSHNGGGEETQYF	TGTGCCAGCAGCCACAACGGAGGGGGGGAAGAGACCCAGTACTTC
many	-	TRBJ2-7	TRBV28	CASSFRTLPYEQYF	TGTGCCAGCAGTTTTAGGACATTACCCTACGAGCAGTACTTC
many	-	TRBJ2-3	TRBV7-2	CASSRRGPSTDTQYF	TGTGCCAGCAGCCGCCGGGGGCCTAGCACAGATACGCAGTATTTT
many	TRBD2	TRBJ2-1	TRBV12-3/TRBV12-4	CASSPRRASGRGNEQFF	TGTGCCAGCAGTCCGCGACGGGCTAGCGGGAGAGGAAATGAGCAGTTCTTC
few	-	TRBJ1-5	TRBV12-3/TRBV12-4	CASSFGTLYQPQHF	TGTGCCAGCAGTTTCGGGACTTTATATCAGCCCCAGCATTTT
many	TRBD1	TRBJ1-5	TRBV6-5	CASSLEPGQGNQPQHF	TGTGCCAGCAGTTTGGAGCCCGGACAGGGAAATCAGCCCCAGCATTTT
many	TRBD1	TRBJ1-1	TRBV5-1	CASSCQGVNTEAFF	TGCGCCAGCAGCTGCCAGGGGGTGAACACTGAAGCTTTCTTT
many	TRBD1	TRBJ1-3	TRBV4-1	CASSQAGQGGLSNTIYF	TGCGCCAGCAGCCAAGCCGGACAGGGGGGGTTGTCAAACACCATATATTTT
-	-	TRBJ1-1	TRBV18	CASSQQSTEAFF	TGTGCCAGCTCACAACAGAGCACTGAAGCTTTCTTT
many	-	TRBJ1-1	TRBV5-1	CASSGRQMNTEAFF	TGCGCCAGCAGTGGTCGACAGATGAACACTGAAGCTTTCTTT
many	-	TRBJ2-3	TRBV27	CASSLFRTDTQYF	TGTGCCAGCAGTTTATTTCGCACAGATACGCAGTATTTT
many	-	TRBJ1-1	TRBV28	CASRRGRNTEAFF	TGTGCCAGCAGAAGGGGTCGGAACACTGAAGCTTTCTTT
many	TRBD1	TRBJ2-2	TRBV11-2	CASSSRDRGTAGELFF	TGTGCCAGCAGCTCCCGTGACAGGGGTACAGCCGGGGAGCTGTTTTTT
many	-	TRBJ1-4	TRBV5-5	CASSPLTAEKLFF	TGTGCCAGCAGCCCGTTGACAGCAGAAAAACTGTTTTTT
many	-	TRBJ1-5	TRBV12-3/TRBV12-4	CASSPLNQPQHF	TGTGCCAGCAGTCCCCTTAATCAGCCCCAGCATTTT
many	-	TRBJ2-7	TRBV10-3	CAISEGTDEQYF	TGTGCCATCAGTGAGGGTACCGACGAGCAGTACTTC
few	-	TRBJ2-1	TRBV6-1	CASSEYEGVSYNEQFF	TGTGCCAGCAGTGAATACGAGGGGGTAAGCTACAATGAGCAGTTCTTC